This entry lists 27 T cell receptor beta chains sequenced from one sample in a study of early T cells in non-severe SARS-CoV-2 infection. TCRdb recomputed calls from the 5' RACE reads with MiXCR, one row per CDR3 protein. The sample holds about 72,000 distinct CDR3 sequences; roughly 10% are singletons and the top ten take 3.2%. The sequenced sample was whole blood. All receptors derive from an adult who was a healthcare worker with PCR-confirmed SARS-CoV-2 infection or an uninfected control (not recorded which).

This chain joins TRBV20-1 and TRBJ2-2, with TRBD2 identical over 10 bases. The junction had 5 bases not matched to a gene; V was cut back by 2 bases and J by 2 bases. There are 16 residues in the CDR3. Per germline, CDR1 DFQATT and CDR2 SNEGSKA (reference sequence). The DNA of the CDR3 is TGCAGTGCTAGACTTAGCGGGAGGCCTAACACCGGGGAGCTGTTTTTT. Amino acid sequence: CSARLSGRPNTGELFF.

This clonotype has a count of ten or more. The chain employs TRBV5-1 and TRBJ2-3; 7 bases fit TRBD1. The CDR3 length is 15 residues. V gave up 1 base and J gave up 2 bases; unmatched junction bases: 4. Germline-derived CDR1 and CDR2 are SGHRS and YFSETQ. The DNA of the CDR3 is TGCGCCAGCAGCTTGACAGGGGTCGACACAGATACGCAGTATTTT. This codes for CASSLTGVDTDTQYF.

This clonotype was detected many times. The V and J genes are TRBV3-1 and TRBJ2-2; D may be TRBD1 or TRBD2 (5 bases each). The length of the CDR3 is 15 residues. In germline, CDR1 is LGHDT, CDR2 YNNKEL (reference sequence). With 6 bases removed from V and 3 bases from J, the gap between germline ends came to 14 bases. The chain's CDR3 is CASRSRRGYTGELFF. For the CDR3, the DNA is TGTGCCAGCAGATCTAGACGGGGCTACACCGGGGAGCTGTTTTTT.

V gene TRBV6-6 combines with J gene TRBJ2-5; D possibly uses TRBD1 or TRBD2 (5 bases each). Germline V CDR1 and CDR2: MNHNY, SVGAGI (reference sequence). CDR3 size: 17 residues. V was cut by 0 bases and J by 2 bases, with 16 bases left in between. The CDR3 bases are TGTGCCAGCAGTTACTCGAGGCAACCGGGACCACAAGAGACCCAGTACTTC. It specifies CASSYSRQPGPQETQYF.

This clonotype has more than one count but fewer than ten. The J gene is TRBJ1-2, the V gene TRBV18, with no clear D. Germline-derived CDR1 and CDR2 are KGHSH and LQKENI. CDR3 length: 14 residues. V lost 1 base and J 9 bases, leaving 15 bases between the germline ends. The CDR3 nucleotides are TGTGCCAGCTCACCACTACCAGTCCCCAGGAGCTACACCTTC. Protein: CASSPLPVPRSYTF. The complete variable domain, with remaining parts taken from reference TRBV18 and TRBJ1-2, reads NAGVMQNPRHLVRRRGQEARLRCSPMKGHSHVYWYRQLPEEGLKFMVYLQKENIIDESGMPKERFSAEFPKEGPSILRIQQVVRGDSAAYFCASSPLPVPRSYTFGSGTRLTVV.

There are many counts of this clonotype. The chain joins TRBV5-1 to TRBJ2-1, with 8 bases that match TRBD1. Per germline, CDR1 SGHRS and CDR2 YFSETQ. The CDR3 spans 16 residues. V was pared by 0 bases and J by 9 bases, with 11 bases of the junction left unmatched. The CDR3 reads CASSLGATGALGEQFF. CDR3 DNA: TGCGCCAGCAGCTTGGGTGCGACAGGGGCGCTTGGTGAGCAGTTCTTC.

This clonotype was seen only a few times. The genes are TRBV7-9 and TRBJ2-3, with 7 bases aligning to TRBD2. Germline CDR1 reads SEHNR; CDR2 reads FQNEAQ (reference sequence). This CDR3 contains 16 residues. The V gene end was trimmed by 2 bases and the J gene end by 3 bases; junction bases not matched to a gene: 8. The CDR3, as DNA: TGTGCCAGCAGCTTATTTGGGGAGGGCCGGACAGATACGCAGTATTTT. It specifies CASSLFGEGRTDTQYF. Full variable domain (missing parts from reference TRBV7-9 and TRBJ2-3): DTGVSQNPRHKITKRGQNVTFRCDPISEHNRLYWYRQTLGQGPEFLTYFQNEAQLEKSRLLSDRFSAERPKGSFSTLEIQRTEQGDSAMYLCASSLFGEGRTDTQYFGPGTRLTVL.

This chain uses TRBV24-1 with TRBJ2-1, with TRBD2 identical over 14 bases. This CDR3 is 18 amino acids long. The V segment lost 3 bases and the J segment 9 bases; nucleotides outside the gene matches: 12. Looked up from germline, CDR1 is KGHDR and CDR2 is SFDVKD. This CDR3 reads CATSDVPGLAGVWSEQFF. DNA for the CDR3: TGTGCCACCAGTGATGTCCCGGGACTAGCGGGAGTTTGGAGTGAGCAGTTCTTC.

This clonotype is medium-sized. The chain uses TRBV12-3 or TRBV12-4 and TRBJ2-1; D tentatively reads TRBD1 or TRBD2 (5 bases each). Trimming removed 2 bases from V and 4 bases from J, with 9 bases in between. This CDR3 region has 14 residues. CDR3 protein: CASSLTGTYNEQFF. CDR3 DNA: TGTGCCAGCAGTTTAACGGGGACGTACAATGAGCAGTTCTTC.

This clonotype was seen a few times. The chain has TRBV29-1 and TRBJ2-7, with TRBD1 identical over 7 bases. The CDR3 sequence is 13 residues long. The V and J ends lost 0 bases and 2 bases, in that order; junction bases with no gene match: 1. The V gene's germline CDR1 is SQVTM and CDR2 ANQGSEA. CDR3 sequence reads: CSVEETGTYEQYF. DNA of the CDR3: TGCAGCGTTGAAGAGACAGGGACCTACGAGCAGTACTTC.

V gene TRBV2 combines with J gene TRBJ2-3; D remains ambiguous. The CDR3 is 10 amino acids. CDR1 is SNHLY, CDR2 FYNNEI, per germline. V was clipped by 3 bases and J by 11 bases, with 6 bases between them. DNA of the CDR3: TGTGCCAGCAGTGATTACATGCAGTATTTT. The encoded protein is CASSDYMQYF.

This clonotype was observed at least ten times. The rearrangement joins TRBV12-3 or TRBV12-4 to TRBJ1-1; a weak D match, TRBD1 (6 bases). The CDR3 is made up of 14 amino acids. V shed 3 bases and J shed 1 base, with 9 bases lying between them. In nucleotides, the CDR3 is TGTGCCAGCAGTTTCTCGGGACAGAACACTGAAGCTTTCTTT. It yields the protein CASSFSGQNTEAFF.

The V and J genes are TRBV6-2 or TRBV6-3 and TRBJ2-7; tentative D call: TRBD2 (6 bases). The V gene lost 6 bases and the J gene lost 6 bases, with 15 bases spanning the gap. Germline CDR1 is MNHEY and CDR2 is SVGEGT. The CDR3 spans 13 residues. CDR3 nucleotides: TGTGCCAGCAGAGACAACGGGACTCCCGAGCAGTACTTC. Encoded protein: CASRDNGTPEQYF.

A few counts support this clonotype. This CDR3 reads CAISESDTSYEQYF. In nucleotides, the CDR3 is TGTGCCATCAGTGAGTCGGACACCAGCTACGAGCAGTACTTC. The J gene is TRBJ2-7, the V gene TRBV10-3; tentative D call: TRBD1 (5 bases). This CDR3 contains 14 residues. CDR1 and CDR2 from the germline V gene are ENHRY and SYGVKD. V dropped 0 bases and J dropped 3 bases, with 9 bases sitting between them.

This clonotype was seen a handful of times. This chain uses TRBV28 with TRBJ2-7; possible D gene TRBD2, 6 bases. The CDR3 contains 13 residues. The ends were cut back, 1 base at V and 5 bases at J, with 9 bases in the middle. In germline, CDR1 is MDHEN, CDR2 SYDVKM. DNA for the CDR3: TGTGCCAGCAGTTTATCGGGGGTCCACGAGCAGTACTTC. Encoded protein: CASSLSGVHEQYF.

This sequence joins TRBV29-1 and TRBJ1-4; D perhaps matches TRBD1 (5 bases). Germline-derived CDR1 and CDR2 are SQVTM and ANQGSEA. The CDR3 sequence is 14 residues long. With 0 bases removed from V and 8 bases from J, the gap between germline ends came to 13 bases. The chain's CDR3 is CSVEEGQGGEKLFF. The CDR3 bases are TGCAGCGTTGAAGAGGGGCAGGGAGGCGAAAAACTGTTTTTT.

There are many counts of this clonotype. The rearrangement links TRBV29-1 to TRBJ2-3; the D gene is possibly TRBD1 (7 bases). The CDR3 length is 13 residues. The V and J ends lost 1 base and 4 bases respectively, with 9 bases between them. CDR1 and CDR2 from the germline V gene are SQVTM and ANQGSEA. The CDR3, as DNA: TGCAGCGTTGAAGCCAGGGGGGCAGATACGCAGTATTTT. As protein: CSVEARGADTQYF.

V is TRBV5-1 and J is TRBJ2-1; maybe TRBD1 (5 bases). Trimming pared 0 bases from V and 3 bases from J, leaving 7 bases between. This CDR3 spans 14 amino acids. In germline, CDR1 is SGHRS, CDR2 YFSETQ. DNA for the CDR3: TGCGCCAGCAGCTTGGGACAGTACTACAATGAGCAGTTCTTC. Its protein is CASSLGQYYNEQFF.

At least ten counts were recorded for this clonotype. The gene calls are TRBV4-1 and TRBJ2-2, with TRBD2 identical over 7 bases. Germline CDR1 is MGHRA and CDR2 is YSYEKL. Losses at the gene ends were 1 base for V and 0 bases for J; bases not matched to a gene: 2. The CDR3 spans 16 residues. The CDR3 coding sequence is TGCGCCAGCAGCCAAGCTAGCGGCGCGAACACCGGGGAGCTGTTTTTT. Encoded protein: CASSQASGANTGELFF.

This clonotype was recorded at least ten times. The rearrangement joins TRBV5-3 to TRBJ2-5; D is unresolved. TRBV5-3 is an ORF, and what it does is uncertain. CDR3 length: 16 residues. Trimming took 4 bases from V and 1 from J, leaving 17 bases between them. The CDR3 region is CARSTEDGASQETQYF. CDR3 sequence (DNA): TGTGCCAGAAGCACAGAGGACGGAGCAAGCCAAGAGACCCAGTACTTC.

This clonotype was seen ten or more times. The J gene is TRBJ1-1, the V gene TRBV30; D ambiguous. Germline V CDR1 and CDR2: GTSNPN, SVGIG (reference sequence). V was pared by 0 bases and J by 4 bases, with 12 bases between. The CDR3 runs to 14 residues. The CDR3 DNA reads TGTGCCTGGAGTGTGGTTGGGGTGCGCACTGAAGCTTTCTTT. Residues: CAWSVVGVRTEAFF.

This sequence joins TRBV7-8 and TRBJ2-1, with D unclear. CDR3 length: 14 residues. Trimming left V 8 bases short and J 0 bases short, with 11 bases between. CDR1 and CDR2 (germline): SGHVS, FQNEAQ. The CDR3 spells CASVPVISYNEQFF. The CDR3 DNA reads TGTGCCAGCGTGCCAGTGATCTCCTACAATGAGCAGTTCTTC. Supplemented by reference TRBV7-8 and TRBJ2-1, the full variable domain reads GAGVSQSPRYKVAKRGQDVALRCDPISGHVSLFWYQQALGQGPEFLTYFQNEAQLDKSGLPSDRFFAERPEGSVSTLKIQRTQQEDSAVYLCASVPVISYNEQFFGPGTRLTVL.

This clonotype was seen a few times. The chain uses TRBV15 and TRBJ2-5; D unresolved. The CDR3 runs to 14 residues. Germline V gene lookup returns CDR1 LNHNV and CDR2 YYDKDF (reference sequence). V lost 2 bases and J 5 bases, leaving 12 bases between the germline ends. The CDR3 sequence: CATSRQLGPETQYF. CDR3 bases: TGTGCCACCAGCAGACAGTTGGGCCCCGAGACCCAGTACTTC.

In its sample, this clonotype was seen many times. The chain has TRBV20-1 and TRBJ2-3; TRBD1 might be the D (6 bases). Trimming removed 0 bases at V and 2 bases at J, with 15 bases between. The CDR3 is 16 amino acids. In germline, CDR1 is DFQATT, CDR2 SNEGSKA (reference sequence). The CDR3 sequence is CSARDLTGHTTDTQYF. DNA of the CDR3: TGCAGTGCTAGAGATCTCACGGGACACACCACAGATACGCAGTATTTT.

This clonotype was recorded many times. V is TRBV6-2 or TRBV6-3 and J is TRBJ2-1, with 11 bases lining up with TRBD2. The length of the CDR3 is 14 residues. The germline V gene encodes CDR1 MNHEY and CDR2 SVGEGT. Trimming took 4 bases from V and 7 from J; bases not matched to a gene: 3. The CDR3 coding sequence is TGTGCCAGCAGTTCATGGACTAGCGGGAATGAGCAGTTCTTC. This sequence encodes CASSSWTSGNEQFF.

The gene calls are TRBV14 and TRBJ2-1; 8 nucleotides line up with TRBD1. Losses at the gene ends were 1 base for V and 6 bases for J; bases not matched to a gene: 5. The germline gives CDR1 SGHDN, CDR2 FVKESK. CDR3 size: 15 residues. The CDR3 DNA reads TGTGCCAGCAGCCAAGCAGGGGGCGTATCCAATGAGCAGTTCTTC. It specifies CASSQAGGVSNEQFF.

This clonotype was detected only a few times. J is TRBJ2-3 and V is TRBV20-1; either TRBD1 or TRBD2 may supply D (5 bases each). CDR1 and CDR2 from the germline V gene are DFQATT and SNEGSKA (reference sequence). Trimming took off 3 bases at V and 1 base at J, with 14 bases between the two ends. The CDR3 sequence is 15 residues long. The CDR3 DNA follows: TGCAGTGCTAGTGAACGGGACCCTCGCACAGATACGCAGTATTTT. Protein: CSASERDPRTDTQYF.